This TCR beta chain was sequenced during a study of shared clonotypes between healthy human individuals. In its sample, this clone was seen once. As yet, its antigen is unknown. V gave up 4 bases and J gave up 8 bases; unmatched junction bases: 4. In germline, CDR1 is MNHEY, CDR2 SVGAGI. The CDR3 consists of 13 residues. Donors, without exception, were Caucasian adults residing in Nashville, Tennessee. CD4+ cells were split into CD45RA+ naive and CD45RA-negative memory subsets. Profiled with immunoSEQ multiplex PCR; TCRdb holds only in-frame clones, not every one. The top ten clones hold 0.05% to 0.07% of a sample with some 500,000 clones, 95% to 97% of them seen once. Study-level results: Between four donors, naive CD4 clonotypes were shared at a level of approximately 5%. Relative to their counterparts shared across all four donors, non-shared clonotypes exhibited diminished generation probabilities.

The chain links TRBV6-5 to TRBJ1-4; 7 nucleotides line up with TRBD1. Sequenced: naive CD4+ T cells sorted from blood. Subset reported: CD45RA+ positively selected. The clonotype was recovered from a woman younger than 45 in good health. CDR3 DNA sequence: TGTGCCAGCAGTTGGTCAGGGGGGGAAAAACTGTTTTTT. This codes for CASSWSGGEKLFF.